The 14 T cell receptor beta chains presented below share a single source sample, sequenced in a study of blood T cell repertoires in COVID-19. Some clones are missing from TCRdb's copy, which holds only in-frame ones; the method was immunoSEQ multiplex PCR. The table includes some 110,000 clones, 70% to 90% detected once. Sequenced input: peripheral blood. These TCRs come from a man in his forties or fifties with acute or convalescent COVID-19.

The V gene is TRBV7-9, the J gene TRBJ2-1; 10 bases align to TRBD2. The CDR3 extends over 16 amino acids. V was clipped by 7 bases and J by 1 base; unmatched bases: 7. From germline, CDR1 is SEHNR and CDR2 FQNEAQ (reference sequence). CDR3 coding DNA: TGTGCCAGCATCCGGGGAGCGGGAGGGTCCTACAATGAGCAGTTCTTC. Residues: CASIRGAGGSYNEQFF.

CDR3 loop: CASSLIQMDEQFF. The CDR3 DNA follows: TGTGCCAGCAGCTTAATACAAATGGATGAGCAGTTCTTC. The chain couples TRBV7-2 to TRBJ2-1, with D hard to call. Trimming left V 2 bases short and J 8 bases short, with 10 bases between. This CDR3 comprises 13 residues. Germline CDR1 SGHTA, CDR2 FQGNSA.

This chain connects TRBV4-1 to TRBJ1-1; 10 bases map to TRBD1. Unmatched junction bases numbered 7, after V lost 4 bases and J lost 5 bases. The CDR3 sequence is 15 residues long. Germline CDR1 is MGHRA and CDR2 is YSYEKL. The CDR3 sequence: CASSPRQGAVTEAFF. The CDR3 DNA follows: TGCGCCAGCAGCCCACGACAGGGGGCAGTAACTGAAGCTTTCTTT.

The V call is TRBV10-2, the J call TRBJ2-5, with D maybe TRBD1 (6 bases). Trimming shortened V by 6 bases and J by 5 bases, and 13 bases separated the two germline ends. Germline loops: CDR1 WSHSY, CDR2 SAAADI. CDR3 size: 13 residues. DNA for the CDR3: TGCGCCAGCAGGCAGGGGCCCACGGAGACCCAGTACTTC. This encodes CASRQGPTETQYF.

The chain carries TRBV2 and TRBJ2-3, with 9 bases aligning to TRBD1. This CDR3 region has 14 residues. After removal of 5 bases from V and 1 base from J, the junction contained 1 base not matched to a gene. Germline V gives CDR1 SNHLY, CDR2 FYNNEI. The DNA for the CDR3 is TGTGCCAGCAGTTGGACAGGGGGCACAGATACGCAGTATTTT. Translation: CASSWTGGTDTQYF. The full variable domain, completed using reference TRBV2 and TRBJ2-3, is EPEVTQTPSHQVTQMGQEVILRCVPISNHLYFYWYRQILGQKVEFLVSFYNNEISEKSEIFDDQFSVERPDGSNFTLKIRSTKLEDSAMYFCASSWTGGTDTQYFGPGTRLTVL.

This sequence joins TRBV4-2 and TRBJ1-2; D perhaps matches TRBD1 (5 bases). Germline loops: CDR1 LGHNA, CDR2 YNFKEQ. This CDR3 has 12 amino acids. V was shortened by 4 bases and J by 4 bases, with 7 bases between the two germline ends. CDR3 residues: CASSRGGYGYTF. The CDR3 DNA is TGTGCCAGCAGCCGCGGGGGCTATGGCTACACCTTC.

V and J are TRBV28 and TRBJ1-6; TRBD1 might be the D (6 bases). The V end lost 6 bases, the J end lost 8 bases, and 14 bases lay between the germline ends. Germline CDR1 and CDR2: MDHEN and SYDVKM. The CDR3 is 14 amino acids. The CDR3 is CASRRGGNYSPLHF. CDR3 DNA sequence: TGTGCCAGCAGGAGGGGGGGAAATTATTCACCCCTCCACTTT.

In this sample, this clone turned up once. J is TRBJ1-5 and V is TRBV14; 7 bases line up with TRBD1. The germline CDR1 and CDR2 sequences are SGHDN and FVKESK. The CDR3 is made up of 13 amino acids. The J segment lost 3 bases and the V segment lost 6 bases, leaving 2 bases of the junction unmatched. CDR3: CASRTGNNQPQHF. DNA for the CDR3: TGTGCCAGCAGGACAGGGAACAATCAGCCCCAGCATTTT.

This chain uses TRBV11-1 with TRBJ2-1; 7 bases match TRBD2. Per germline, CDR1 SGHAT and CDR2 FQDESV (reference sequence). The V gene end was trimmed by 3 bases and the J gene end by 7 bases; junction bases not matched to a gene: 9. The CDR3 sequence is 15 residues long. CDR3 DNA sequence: TGTGCCAGCAGCTTCCATACCGGGACTAAAAATGAGCAGTTCTTC. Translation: CASSFHTGTKNEQFF.

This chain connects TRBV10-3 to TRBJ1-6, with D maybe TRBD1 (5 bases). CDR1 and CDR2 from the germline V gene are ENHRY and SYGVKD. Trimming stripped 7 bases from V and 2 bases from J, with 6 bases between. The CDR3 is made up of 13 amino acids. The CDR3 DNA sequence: TGTGCCATCAAGGGGACCTATAATTCACCCCTCCACTTT. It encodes CAIKGTYNSPLHF.

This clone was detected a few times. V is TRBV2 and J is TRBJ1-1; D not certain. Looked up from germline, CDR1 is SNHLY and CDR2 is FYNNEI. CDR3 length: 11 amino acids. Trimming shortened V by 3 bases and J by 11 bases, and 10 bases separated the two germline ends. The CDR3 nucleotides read TGTGCCAGCAGTGAGGCCTTGGGCGCTTTCTTT. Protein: CASSEALGAFF.

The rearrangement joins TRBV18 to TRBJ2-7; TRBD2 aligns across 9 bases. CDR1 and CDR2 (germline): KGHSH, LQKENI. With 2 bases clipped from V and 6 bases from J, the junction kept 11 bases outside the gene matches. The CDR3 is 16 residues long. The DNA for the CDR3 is TGTGCCAGCTCACCAGCTGGAGGCGGGAGGGTCGGCGAGCAGTACTTC. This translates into CASSPAGGGRVGEQYF.

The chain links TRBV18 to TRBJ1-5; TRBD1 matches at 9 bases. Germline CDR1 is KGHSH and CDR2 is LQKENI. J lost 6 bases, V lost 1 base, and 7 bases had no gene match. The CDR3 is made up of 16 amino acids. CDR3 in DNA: TGTGCCAGCTCACCACTACGGACAGGGGATGGTCAGCCCCAGCATTTT. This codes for CASSPLRTGDGQPQHF.

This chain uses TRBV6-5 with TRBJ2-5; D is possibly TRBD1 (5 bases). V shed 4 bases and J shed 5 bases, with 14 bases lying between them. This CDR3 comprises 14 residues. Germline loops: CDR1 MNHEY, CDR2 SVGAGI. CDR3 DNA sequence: TGTGCCAGCAGTTCTTATCCAGGGTGGGAGACCCAGTACTTC. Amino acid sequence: CASSSYPGWETQYF.